A single sample gave rise to the 10 T cell receptor beta chains below, sequenced in a study of blood T cell repertoires in COVID-19. Only in-frame clones appear in the TCRdb table, and some are missing; sequencing was by immunoSEQ multiplex PCR. Here the sample spans about 390,000 clones, around nine tenths being singletons. The source material was PBMCs or T cells enriched from blood (not recorded which). These receptors originate from a woman in her forties or fifties who had recovered from COVID-19.

The V and J genes are TRBV11-3 and TRBJ2-3, with D possibly TRBD1 on 6 matching bases. Deletions cut 0 bases from V and 2 bases from J, with 12 bases between. CDR3 length: 16 residues. Germline V lookup: CDR1 SGHNT, CDR2 YENEEA. This CDR3 is CASSLEGHPVTDTQYF. The CDR3 coding sequence is TGTGCCAGCAGCTTAGAGGGACACCCAGTCACAGATACGCAGTATTTT.

The chain is built from TRBV6-5 and TRBJ2-5; maybe TRBD2 (8 bases). Germline values: CDR1 MNHEY, CDR2 SVGAGI. This CDR3 spans 15 amino acids. V lost 6 bases to trimming and J lost 5 bases, with 19 bases between them. The CDR3 loop is CASSQRTGGRETQYF. The CDR3 coding sequence is TGTGCCAGCAGCCAACGGACAGGCGGGAGGGAGACCCAGTACTTC.

The rearrangement links TRBV4-1 to TRBJ1-1; 8 bases line up with TRBD1. Germline loops: CDR1 MGHRA, CDR2 YSYEKL. This CDR3 has 15 amino acids. With 4 bases clipped from V and 6 bases from J, the junction kept 10 bases outside the gene matches. CDR3: CASSPGRTGRAEAFF. CDR3 DNA sequence: TGCGCCAGCAGCCCCGGAAGGACAGGGCGAGCTGAAGCTTTCTTT.

This clone was seen a handful of times. The DNA of the CDR3 is TGTGCCAGCAGCTCCGAACAGGGGAGGACTGAAGCTTTCTTT. This sequence encodes CASSSEQGRTEAFF. The chain carries TRBV7-2 and TRBJ1-1; 7 bases are a match to TRBD1. This CDR3 is 14 amino acids long. V lost 4 bases, J lost 5 bases, and 7 bases stayed unmatched. Germline V lookup: CDR1 SGHTA, CDR2 FQGNSA.

For the CDR3, the DNA is TGTGCCAGCAGCCAAGAAACCGGGACAGGGGGTCGTTTGGGCTACACCTTC. Translated, it gives CASSQETGTGGRLGYTF. The rearrangement links TRBV14 to TRBJ1-2; 11 nucleotides line up with TRBD1. Losses at the gene ends were 0 bases for V and 8 bases for J; bases not matched to a gene: 11. The CDR3 is made up of 17 amino acids. Germline lookup yields CDR1 SGHDN and CDR2 FVKESK.

The rearrangement links TRBV5-8 to TRBJ2-7, with 7 positions matching TRBD1. This CDR3 spans 15 amino acids. V dropped 1 base and J dropped 5; count of bases not matched to a gene: 9. The germline V gene encodes CDR1 SGHTS and CDR2 YDEGEE. The CDR3 loop reads CASSLPGQVPHEQYF. The CDR3 region has the DNA TGTGCCAGCAGCTTGCCCGGACAGGTTCCCCACGAGCAGTACTTC.

The chain links TRBV3-1 (or the pseudogene TRBV3-2) to TRBJ2-2; 7 positions match TRBD2. Germline V gene data show CDR1 as LGHDT and CDR2 as YNNKEL (reference sequence). The CDR3 covers 16 residues. V dropped 0 bases and J dropped 3; count of bases not matched to a gene: 4. CDR3 region: CASSQEAGPYTGELFF. CDR3 bases: TGTGCCAGCAGCCAAGAAGCGGGGCCCTACACCGGGGAGCTGTTTTTT.

The chain has TRBV5-1 and TRBJ2-3, with a possible D match to TRBD1 (6 bases). Germline-derived CDR1 and CDR2 are SGHRS and YFSETQ. The ends were cut back, 1 base at V and 4 bases at J, with 13 bases in the middle. The CDR3 totals 15 residues. In DNA, the CDR3 is TGCGCCAGCAGCTTGAGACAGGCTGAGGCAGATACGCAGTATTTT. Its protein product is CASSLRQAEADTQYF.

J is TRBJ2-7 and V is TRBV5-1, with a possible D match to TRBD2 (6 bases). CDR1 is SGHRS, CDR2 YFSETQ, per germline. The CDR3 has 14 amino acids. V shed 4 bases and J shed 3 bases, with 14 bases lying between them. The chain's CDR3 is CASSDAEGFYEQYF. As DNA, the CDR3 is TGCGCCAGCAGCGATGCGGAGGGATTCTACGAGCAGTACTTC.

This chain joins TRBV4-1 and TRBJ1-2; 8 bases line up with TRBD1. This CDR3 is 13 amino acids long. Germline assignment: CDR1 MGHRA and CDR2 YSYEKL. J lost 3 bases, V lost 7 bases, and 4 bases had no gene match. CDR3 loop: CASTKQGDYGYTF. Here the CDR3 DNA reads TGCGCCAGCACCAAACAGGGGGACTATGGCTACACCTTC.